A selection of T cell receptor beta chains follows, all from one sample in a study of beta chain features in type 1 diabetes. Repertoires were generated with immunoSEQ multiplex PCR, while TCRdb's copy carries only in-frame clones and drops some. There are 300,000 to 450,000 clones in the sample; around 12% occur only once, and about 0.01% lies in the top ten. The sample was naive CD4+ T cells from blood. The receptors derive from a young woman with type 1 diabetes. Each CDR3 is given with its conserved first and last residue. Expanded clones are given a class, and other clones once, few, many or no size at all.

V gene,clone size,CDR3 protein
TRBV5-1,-,CASSPAGPGTSYEQYF
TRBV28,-,CASSPDRSEAFF
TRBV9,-,CASSVEDSRISGNTIYF
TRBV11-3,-,CASSSGLYTDTQYF
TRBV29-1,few,CSVEGFSGRQETQYF
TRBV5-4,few,CASQTDGQDYTQYF
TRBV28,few,CASSLSVGPQHF
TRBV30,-,CAWSPPGPNQPQHF
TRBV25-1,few,CASSEYEGARGANVLTF
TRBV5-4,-,CASSLGTAYNEQFF
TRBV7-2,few,CASSTTGPYYGYTF
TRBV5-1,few,CASSFDRANEKLFF
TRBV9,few,CASSVGVGQFYEQYF
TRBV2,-,CASRYYQGTEAFF
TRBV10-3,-,CAITAGYGYTF
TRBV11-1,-,CASSGERTTYNEQFF
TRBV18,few,CASSPGSAEAFF
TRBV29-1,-,CSVLKGSPGANYGYTF
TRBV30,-,CAGWRTAEAFF
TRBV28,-,CASSSGTGPTYEQYF
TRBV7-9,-,CASSLIGGDSPLHF
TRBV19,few,CASSMELPYEQYF
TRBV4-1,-,CASSHGIREGYKNIQYF